Listed here are 15 T cell receptor beta chains from one sample, sequenced in a study of blood T cell repertoires in COVID-19. The assay was immunoSEQ multiplex PCR, and TCRdb's table has in-frame clones only and misses some. This table holds around 480,000 clones, about 91% found once. The sequenced sample consisted of peripheral blood. The origin of the receptors is a woman in her 50s with COVID-19, enrolled during active disease.

This clone was detected a few times. This chain connects TRBV9 to TRBJ1-4; 9 nucleotides agree with TRBD1. Germline loops: CDR1 SGDLS, CDR2 YYNGEE. J gave up 6 bases and V 3 bases, and 9 bases lay outside the gene matches. CDR3 length: 16 residues. The CDR3: CASSGYGGQGDEKLFF. The CDR3 DNA is TGTGCCAGCAGCGGCTATGGGGGACAGGGAGATGAAAAACTGTTTTTT.

Notes on this clone: The same CDR3 arises from other DNA sequences in this sample as well. The rearrangement links TRBV2 to TRBJ1-2, with D hard to call. This CDR3 is 10 amino acids long. The germline CDR1 and CDR2 sequences are SNHLY and FYNNEI. The V and J ends lost 8 bases and 4 bases respectively, with 5 bases between them. The CDR3 protein is CASSLYGYTF. CDR3 DNA: TGTGCCAGCTCCCTCTATGGCTACACCTTC.

This chain links TRBV6-1 with TRBJ2-7; 8 nucleotides agree with TRBD1. The CDR3 consists of 16 residues. Germline V CDR1 and CDR2: MNHNS, SASEGT. The J segment lost 4 bases and the V segment lost 2 bases, leaving 10 bases of the junction unmatched. The CDR3 DNA sequence: TGTGCCAGCAGTGAAATTGGACAGGGCCCCTTTTACGAGCAGTACTTC. Amino acid sequence: CASSEIGQGPFYEQYF.

The chain uses TRBV7-8 and TRBJ2-7; D is perhaps TRBD1 (6 bases). The CDR3 extends over 14 amino acids. CDR1 SGHVS and CDR2 FQNEAQ come from the germline V gene. Between the trimmed V and J ends, which lost 1 base and 4 bases, there was a span of 11 bases. The CDR3 region is CASSLEDRGYEQYF. CDR3 DNA: TGTGCCAGCAGCTTAGAGGACAGAGGTTACGAGCAGTACTTC.

The CDR3 coding sequence is TGTGCCACCAGCAGAGATGTGGGGCAGGCTTATCCTAACTATGGCTACACCTTC. Protein: CATSRDVGQAYPNYGYTF. The gene calls are TRBV15 and TRBJ1-2; weak D call: TRBD1 (5 bases). The CDR3 runs 18 residues. Trimming stripped 0 bases from V and 0 bases from J, with 17 bases between. Germline V CDR1 and CDR2: LNHNV, YYDKDF (reference sequence).

The rearrangement joins TRBV2 to TRBJ2-1; TRBD1 aligns across 10 bases. V dropped 4 bases and J dropped 1; count of bases not matched to a gene: 4. Germline CDR1 SNHLY, CDR2 FYNNEI. The CDR3 extends over 16 amino acids. The CDR3 bases are TGTGCCAGCAGTGGTTGGGGACAGGGGTCCTACAATGAGCAGTTCTTC. Translation: CASSGWGQGSYNEQFF.

This clone was seen only once. V is TRBV3-1 (or the pseudogene TRBV3-2) and J is TRBJ1-2; D call uncertain. The V gene's germline CDR1 is LGHDT and CDR2 YNNKEL (reference sequence). The CDR3 length is 11 residues. The V end lost 1 base, the J end lost 14 bases, and 11 bases lay between the germline ends. As DNA, the CDR3 is TGTGCCAGCAGCCAAGGGGCAGCCGCAACCTTC. It is translated as CASSQGAAATF.

The chain carries TRBV10-3 and TRBJ1-4; the D gene is possibly TRBD1 (6 bases). The CDR3 has 16 residues. CDR1 and CDR2 from the germline V gene are ENHRY and SYGVKD. Between the trimmed V and J ends, which lost 0 bases and 6 bases, there was a span of 14 bases. CDR3 in amino acids: CAISESSGGRDEKLFF. The CDR3 DNA sequence: TGTGCCATCAGTGAGTCGAGCGGGGGGCGGGATGAAAAACTGTTTTTT.

The V and J genes are TRBV27 and TRBJ2-1, with 10 bases identical to TRBD1. V trimming: 5 bases; J trimming: 12 bases; junction bases outside the gene matches: 4. Germline CDR1 is MNHEY and CDR2 is SMNVEV (reference sequence). This CDR3 comprises 12 residues. CDR3 residues: CASSPGTGAQFF. The CDR3 bases are TGTGCCAGCAGTCCGGGGACAGGGGCGCAGTTCTTC.

The gene calls are TRBV27 and TRBJ1-3, with 8 bases identical to TRBD1. CDR3 length: 13 amino acids. V lost 5 bases and J lost 5; bases outside the gene matches: 2. Germline lookup yields CDR1 MNHEY and CDR2 SMNVEV (reference sequence). DNA of the CDR3: TGTGCCAGCAGTCGGACAGGGAGAAACACCATATATTTT. Its protein product is CASSRTGRNTIYF.

The J gene is TRBJ1-4, the V gene TRBV2; no definite D call. The germline CDR1 and CDR2 sequences are SNHLY and FYNNEI. The ends were cut back, 5 bases at V and 10 bases at J, with 20 bases in the middle. The CDR3 is 15 amino acids. CDR3 region: CASSLREVPLGKLFF. The CDR3, as DNA: TGTGCCAGCAGTCTCCGTGAGGTGCCTCTAGGAAAACTGTTTTTT.

CDR3 coding DNA: TGTGCCAGCAGCCATAGAACGGCCTCGGGAGCTTTCTTT. Translation: CASSHRTASGAFF. The chain couples TRBV3-1 (or the pseudogene TRBV3-2) to TRBJ1-1; D gene ambiguous. CDR1 is LGHDT and CDR2 is YNNKEL in the germline V gene (reference sequence). V dropped 3 bases and J dropped 10 bases, with 15 bases sitting between them. The CDR3 consists of 13 residues.

J is TRBJ2-1 and V is TRBV2, with unresolved D. The CDR3 extends over 15 amino acids. Germline values: CDR1 SNHLY, CDR2 FYNNEI. Deletions cut 5 bases from V and 0 bases from J, with 11 bases between. The CDR3: CASSNDLSSYNEQFF. As DNA, the CDR3 is TGTGCCAGCAGTAACGACTTGAGCTCCTACAATGAGCAGTTCTTC. Full variable domain (rest looked up from reference TRBV2 and TRBJ2-1): EPEVTQTPSHQVTQMGQEVILRCVPISNHLYFYWYRQILGQKVEFLVSFYNNEISEKSEIFDDQFSVERPDGSNFTLKIRSTKLEDSAMYFCASSNDLSSYNEQFFGPGTRLTVL.

The rearrangement joins TRBV24-1 to TRBJ1-2; D is ambiguous. From germline, CDR1 is KGHDR and CDR2 SFDVKD. Trimming removed 2 bases at V and 2 bases at J, with 11 bases between. The CDR3 extends over 15 amino acids. The CDR3 spells CATSDSTEGNYGYTF. CDR3 sequence (DNA): TGTGCCACCAGTGATTCTACCGAGGGCAACTATGGCTACACCTTC.

The chain employs TRBV10-3 and TRBJ1-2; tentative D call: TRBD1 (5 bases). CDR3 length equals 13 residues. The V and J ends lost 4 bases and 8 bases respectively, with 14 bases between them. Per the germline V gene, CDR1 is ENHRY and CDR2 is SYGVKD. CDR3 DNA sequence: TGTGCCATCAGTGGGGGTCGGGGGGAAGGCTACACCTTC. It codes for CAISGGRGEGYTF.